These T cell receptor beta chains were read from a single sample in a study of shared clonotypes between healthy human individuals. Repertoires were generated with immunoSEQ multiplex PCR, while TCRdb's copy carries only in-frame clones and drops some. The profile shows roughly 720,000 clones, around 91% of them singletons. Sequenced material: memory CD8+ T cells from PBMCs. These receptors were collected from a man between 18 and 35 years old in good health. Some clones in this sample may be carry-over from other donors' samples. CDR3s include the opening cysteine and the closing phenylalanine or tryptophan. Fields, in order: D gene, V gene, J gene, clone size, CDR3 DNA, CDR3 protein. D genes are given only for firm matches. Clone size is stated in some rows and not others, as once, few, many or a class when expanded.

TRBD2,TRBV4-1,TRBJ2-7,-,TGCGCCAGCAGCCAAGATCGAGCGGGAGTCATCTCCTACGAGCAGTACTTC,CASSQDRAGVISYEQYF
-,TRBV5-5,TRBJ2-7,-,TGTGCCAGCAATTCCGGGACGGTAACCTACGAGCAGTACTTC,CASNSGTVTYEQYF
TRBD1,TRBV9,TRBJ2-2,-,TGTGCCAGCAGCCTAGACAGGGCCACCGGGGAGCTGTTTTTT,CASSLDRATGELFF
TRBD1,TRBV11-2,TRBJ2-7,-,TGTGCCAGCAGCCACGCCCCGGGACAGGGCTACGAGCAGTACTTC,CASSHAPGQGYEQYF
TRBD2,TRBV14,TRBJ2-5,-,TGTGCCAGCAGCCAAACGACTAGCAGAGAGACCCAGTACTTC,CASSQTTSRETQYF
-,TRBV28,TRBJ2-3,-,TGTGCCAGCAGTTTAAGGACCCGCGGAAGCACAGATACGCAGTATTTT,CASSLRTRGSTDTQYF
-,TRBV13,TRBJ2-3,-,TGTGCCAGCAGCTTAGAAGGTGCCCGCACAGATACGCAGTATTTT,CASSLEGARTDTQYF
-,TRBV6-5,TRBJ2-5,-,TGTGCCAGCAGTTACTTCGGTGGGGGAGAGACCCAGTACTTC,CASSYFGGGETQYF
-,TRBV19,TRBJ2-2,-,TGTGCCAGTAGCTTTCAGGAGGGAACGGGGGAGCTGTTTTTT,CASSFQEGTGELFF
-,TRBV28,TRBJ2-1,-,TGTGCCAGCGTTTTTGCCCCGGGGGTAATGGGAAATGAGCAGTTCTTC,CASVFAPGVMGNEQFF
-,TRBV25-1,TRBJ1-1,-,TGTGCCAGCCAACAGGGAGGAAGTACTGAAGCTTTCTTT,CASQQGGSTEAFF
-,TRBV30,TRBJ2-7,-,TGTGCCTGGGAGGGAGGTTCCTACGAGCAGTACTTC,CAWEGGSYEQYF
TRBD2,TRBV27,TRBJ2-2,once,TGTGCCAGCAGTGAAACAAGACTAGCGGAGGGGGAGCTGTTTTTT,CASSETRLAEGELFF
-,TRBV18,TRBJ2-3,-,TGTGCCAGCTCGCTCCAGGGGCCCACAGATACGCAGTATTTT,CASSLQGPTDTQYF
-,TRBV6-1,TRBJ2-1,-,TGTGCCAGCGCCGCCCTCTTAATTCGGAACAATGAGCAGTTCTTC,CASAALLIRNNEQFF
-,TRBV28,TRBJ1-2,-,TGTGCCAGCAGTTTTCCCCAAATGAACTATGGCTACACCTTC,CASSFPQMNYGYTF
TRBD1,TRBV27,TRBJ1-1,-,TGTGCCAGCACCGAAGGACAGGGAGTTTTCTTT,CASTEGQGVFF
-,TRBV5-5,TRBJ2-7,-,TGTGCCAGCAGCTCGGGACGGACCTACGAGCAGTACTTC,CASSSGRTYEQYF
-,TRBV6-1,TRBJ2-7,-,TGTGCCAGCCGGGGACCTCACGAGGGCTACGAGCAGTACTTC,CASRGPHEGYEQYF
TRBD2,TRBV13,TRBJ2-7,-,TGTGCCAGCAGCTTAGGCCTAGCGGGAACCTACGAGCAGTACTTC,CASSLGLAGTYEQYF
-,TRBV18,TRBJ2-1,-,TGTGCCAGCTCACTGAATTACGATTACAATGAGCAGTTCTTC,CASSLNYDYNEQFF
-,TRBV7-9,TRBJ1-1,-,TGTGCCAGCAGCTTGCGGACGTTTGAAGCTTTCTTT,CASSLRTFEAFF
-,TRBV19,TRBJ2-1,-,TGTGCCAGTAGTACCCTCGGCTCCTACAATGAGCAGTTCTTC,CASSTLGSYNEQFF
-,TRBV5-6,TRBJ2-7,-,TGTGCCAGCAGCTCCGGACTACAGGGTTCGGGTTACGAGCAGTACTTC,CASSSGLQGSGYEQYF
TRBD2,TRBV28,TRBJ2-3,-,TGTGCCAGCAGTGTGACTAGCGGCCATTTGGCAGATACGCAGTATTTT,CASSVTSGHLADTQYF
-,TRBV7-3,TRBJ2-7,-,TGTGCCAGCAGCTCCCTGGGCAGCTCCTACGAGCAGTACTTC,CASSSLGSSYEQYF
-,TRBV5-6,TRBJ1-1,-,TGTGCCAGCAGCTTGATAGCAGAATACGGGGTTGGCACTGAAGCTTTCTTT,CASSLIAEYGVGTEAFF
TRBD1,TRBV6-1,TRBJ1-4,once,TGTGCCAGCTCGGAAGGTGGACAGGGAGTCGAAAAACTGTTTTTT,CASSEGGQGVEKLFF
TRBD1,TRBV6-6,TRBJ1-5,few,TGTGCCAGCAACGACAGGGAGGATCAGCCCCAGCATTTT,CASNDREDQPQHF
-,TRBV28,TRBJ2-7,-,TGTGCCAGCAGTCCCCTCCTCTCGACCGAGCAGTACTTC,CASSPLLSTEQYF
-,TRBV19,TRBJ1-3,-,TGTGCCAGCCACATAATTGGGCGGAAAAACACCATATATTTT,CASHIIGRKNTIYF
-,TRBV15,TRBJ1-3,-,TGTGCCACCAGCAGAGAAGGCCTGCAGTTCGTCTCTGGAAACACCATATATTTT,CATSREGLQFVSGNTIYF
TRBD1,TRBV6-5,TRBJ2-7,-,TGTGCCAGCAGTGACAGGACAGGGGGGAACGAGCAGTACTTC,CASSDRTGGNEQYF
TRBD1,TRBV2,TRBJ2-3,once,TGTGCCAGCATCACTGGGACAGGACGAACAAATACGCAGTATTTT,CASITGTGRTNTQYF
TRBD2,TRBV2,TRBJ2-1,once,TGTGCCAGCAGAGCTAGCGGGAGAGGCAATGAGCAGTTCTTC,CASRASGRGNEQFF
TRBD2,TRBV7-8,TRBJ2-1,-,TGTGCCAGCAGCTTAGGGGTAAGGGACTACCTTAATGAGCAGTTCTTC,CASSLGVRDYLNEQFF
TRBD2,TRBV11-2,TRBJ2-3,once,TGTGCCAGCAGCGGAGAGCGGGAGGGGGGAAGGACGGCGCAGTATTTT,CASSGEREGGRTAQYF
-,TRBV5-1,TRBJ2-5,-,TGCGCCAGCAGCTTGATGGGGCAGCAAGAGACCCAGTACTTC,CASSLMGQQETQYF
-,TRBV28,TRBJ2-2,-,TGTGCCAGCAGGGTTGAGGGGCCCGGGGAGCTGTTTTTT,CASRVEGPGELFF
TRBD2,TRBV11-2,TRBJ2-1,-,TGTGCCAGCAGCTTAGATCCGGGCGGGCGGGGGTTCTACAATGAGCAGTTCTTC,CASSLDPGGRGFYNEQFF
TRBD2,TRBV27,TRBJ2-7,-,TGTGCCAGCAGTTTGGGACTAGCCCCCTACGAGCAGTACTTC,CASSLGLAPYEQYF